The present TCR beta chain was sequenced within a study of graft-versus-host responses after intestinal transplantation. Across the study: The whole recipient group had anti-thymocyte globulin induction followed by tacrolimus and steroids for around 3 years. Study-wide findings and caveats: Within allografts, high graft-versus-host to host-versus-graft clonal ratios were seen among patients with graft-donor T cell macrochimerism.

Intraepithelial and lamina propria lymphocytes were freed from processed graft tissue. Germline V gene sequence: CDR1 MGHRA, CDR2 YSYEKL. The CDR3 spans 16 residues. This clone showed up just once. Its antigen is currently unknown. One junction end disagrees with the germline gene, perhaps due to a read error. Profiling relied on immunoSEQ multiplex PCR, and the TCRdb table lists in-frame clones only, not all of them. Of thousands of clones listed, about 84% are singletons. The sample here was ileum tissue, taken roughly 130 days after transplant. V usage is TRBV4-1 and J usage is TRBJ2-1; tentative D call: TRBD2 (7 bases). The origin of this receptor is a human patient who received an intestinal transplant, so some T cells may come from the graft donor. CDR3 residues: CASSQDLGRGYTEQFF. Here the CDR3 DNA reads TGCGCCAGCAGCCAAGATCTGGGGAGGGGGTACACTGAGCAGTTCTTC.